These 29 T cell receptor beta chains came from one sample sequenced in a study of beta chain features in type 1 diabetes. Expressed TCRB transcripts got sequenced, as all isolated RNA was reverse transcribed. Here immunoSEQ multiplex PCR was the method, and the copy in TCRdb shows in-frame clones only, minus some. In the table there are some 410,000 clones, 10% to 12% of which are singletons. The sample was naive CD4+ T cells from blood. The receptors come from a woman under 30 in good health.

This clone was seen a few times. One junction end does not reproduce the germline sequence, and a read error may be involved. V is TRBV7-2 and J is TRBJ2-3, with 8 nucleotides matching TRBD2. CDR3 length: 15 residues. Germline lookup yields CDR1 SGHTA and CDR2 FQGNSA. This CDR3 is CASSQSSGSTDTQYF. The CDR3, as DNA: TGCGCCAGCAGCCAATCTAGCGGGAGCACAGATACGCAGTATTTT. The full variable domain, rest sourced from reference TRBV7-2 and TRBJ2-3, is GAGVSQSPSNKVTEKGKDVELRCDPISGHTALYWYRQSLGQGLEFLIYFQGNSAPDKSGLPSDRFSAERTGGSVSTLTIQRTQQEDSAVYLCASSQSSGSTDTQYFGPGTRLTVL.

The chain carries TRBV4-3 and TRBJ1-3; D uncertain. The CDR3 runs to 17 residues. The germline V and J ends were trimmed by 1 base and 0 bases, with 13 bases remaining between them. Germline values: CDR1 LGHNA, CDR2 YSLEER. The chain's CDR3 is CASSQGNGRSSGNTIYF. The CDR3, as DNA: TGCGCCAGCAGCCAAGGGAACGGCAGAAGCTCTGGAAACACCATATATTTT.

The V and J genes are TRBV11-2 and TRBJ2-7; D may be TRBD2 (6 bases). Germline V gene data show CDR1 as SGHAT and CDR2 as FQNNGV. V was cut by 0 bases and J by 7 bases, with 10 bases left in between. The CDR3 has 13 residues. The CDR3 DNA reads TGTGCCAGCAGCTTAGACCGGGGGAGGGAGCAGTACTTC. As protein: CASSLDRGREQYF.

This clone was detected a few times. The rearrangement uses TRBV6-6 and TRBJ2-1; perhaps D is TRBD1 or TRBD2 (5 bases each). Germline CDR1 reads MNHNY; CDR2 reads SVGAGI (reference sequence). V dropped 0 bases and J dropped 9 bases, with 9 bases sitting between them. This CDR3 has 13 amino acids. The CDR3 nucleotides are TGTGCCAGCAGTTACTCGGTTGGGGGTGAGCAGTTCTTC. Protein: CASSYSVGGEQFF.

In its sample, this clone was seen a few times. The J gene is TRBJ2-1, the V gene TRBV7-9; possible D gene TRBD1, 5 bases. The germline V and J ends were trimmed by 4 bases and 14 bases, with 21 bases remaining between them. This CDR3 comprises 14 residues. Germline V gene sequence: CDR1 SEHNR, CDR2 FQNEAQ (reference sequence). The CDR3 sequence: CASSSRDLQASKFF. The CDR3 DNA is TGTGCCAGCAGCTCCCGAGACTTACAGGCCTCTAAGTTCTTC.

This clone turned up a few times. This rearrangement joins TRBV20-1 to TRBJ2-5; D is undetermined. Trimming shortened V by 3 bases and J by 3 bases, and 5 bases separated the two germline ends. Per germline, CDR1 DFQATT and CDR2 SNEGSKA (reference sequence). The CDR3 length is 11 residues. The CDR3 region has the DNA TGCAGTGCTAGTTCCGAAGAGACCCAGTACTTC. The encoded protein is CSASSEETQYF.

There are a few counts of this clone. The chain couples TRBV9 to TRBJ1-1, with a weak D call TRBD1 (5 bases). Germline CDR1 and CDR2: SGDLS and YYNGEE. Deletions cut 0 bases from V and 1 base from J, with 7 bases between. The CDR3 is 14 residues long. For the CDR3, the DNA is TGTGCCAGCAGCGTAGTTCAGGGGAACACTGAAGCTTTCTTT. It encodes CASSVVQGNTEAFF.

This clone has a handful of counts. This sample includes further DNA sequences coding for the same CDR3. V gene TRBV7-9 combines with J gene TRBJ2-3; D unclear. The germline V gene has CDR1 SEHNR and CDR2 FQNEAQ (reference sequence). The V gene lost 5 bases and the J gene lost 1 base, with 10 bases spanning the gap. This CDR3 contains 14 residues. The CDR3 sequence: CASSPRGRTDTQYF. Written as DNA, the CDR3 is TGTGCCAGCAGCCCGCGTGGGCGCACAGATACGCAGTATTTT.

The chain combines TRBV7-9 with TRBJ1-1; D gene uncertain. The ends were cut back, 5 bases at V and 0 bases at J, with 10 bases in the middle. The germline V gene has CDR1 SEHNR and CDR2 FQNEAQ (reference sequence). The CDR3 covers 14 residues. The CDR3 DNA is TGTGCCAGCAGCCGGCTAACGATGAACACTGAAGCTTTCTTT. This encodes CASSRLTMNTEAFF.

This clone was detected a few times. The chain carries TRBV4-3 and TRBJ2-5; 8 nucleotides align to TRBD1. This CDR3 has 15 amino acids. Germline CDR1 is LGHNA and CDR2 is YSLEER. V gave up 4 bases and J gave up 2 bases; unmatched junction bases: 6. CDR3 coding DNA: TGCGCCAGCAGCCGTGGACAGGGATATCAAGAGACCCAGTACTTC. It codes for CASSRGQGYQETQYF.

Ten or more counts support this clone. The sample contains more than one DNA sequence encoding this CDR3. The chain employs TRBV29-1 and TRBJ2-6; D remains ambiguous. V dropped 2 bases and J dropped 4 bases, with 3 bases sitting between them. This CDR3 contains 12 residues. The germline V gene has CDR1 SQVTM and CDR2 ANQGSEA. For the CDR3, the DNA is TGCAGCGTTGAAACCGGGGCCAACGTCCTGACTTTC. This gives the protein CSVETGANVLTF.

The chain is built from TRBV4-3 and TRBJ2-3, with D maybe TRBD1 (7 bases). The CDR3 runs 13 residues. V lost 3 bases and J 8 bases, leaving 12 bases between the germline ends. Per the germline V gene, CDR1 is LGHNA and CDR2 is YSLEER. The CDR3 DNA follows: TGCGCCAGCAGCCAGCGTCAGGGGGGTACGCAGTATTTT. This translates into CASSQRQGGTQYF.

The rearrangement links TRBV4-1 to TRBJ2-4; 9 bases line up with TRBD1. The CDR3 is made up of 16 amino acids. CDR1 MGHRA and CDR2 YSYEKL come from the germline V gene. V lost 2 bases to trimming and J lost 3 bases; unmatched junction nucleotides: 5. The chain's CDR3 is CASSQLGQGGKNIQYF. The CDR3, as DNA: TGCGCCAGCAGCCAACTGGGACAGGGCGGCAAAAACATTCAGTACTTC.

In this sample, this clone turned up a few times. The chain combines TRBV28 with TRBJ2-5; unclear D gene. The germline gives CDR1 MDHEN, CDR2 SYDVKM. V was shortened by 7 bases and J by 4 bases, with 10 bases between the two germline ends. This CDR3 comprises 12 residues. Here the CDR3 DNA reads TGTGCCAGCACCTCATCCGGAGAGACCCAGTACTTC. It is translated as CASTSSGETQYF.

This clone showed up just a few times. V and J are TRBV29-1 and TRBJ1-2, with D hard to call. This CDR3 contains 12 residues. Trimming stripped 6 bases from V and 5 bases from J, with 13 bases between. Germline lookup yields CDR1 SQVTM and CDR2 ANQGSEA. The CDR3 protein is CSVGRSGYGYTF. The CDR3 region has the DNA TGCAGCGTCGGCCGCTCGGGATATGGCTACACCTTC.

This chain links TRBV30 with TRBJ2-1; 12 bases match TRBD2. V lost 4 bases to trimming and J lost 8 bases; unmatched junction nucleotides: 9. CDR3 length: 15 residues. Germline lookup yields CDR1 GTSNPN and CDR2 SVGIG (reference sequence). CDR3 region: CAWMFLAGGADEQFF. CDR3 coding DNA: TGTGCCTGGATGTTTCTAGCGGGAGGGGCAGATGAGCAGTTCTTC.

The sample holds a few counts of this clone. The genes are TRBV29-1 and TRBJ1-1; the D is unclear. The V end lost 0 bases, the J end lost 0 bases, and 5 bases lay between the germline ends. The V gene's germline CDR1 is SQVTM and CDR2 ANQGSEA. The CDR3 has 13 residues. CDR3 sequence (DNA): TGCAGCGTTGAAGATACAGTGAACACTGAAGCTTTCTTT. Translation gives CSVEDTVNTEAFF.

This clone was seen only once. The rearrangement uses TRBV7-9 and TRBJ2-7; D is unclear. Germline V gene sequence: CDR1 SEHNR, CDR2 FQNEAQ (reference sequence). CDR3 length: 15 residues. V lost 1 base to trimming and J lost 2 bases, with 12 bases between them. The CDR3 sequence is CASSLGPSAPYEQYV. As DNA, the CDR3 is TGTGCCAGCAGCTTAGGGCCCTCAGCCCCCTACGAGCAGTACGTC.

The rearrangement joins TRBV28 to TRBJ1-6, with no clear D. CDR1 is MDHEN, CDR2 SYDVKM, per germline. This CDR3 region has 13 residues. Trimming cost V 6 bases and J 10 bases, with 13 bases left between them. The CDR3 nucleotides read TGTGCCAGCAGAAGCCTCACGGGCTCACCCCTCCACTTT. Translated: CASRSLTGSPLHF. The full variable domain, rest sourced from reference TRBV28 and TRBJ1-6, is DVKVTQSSRYLVKRTGEKVFLECVQDMDHENMFWYRQDPGLGLRLIYFSYDVKMKEKGDIPEGYSVSREKKERFSLILESASTNQTSMYLCASRSLTGSPLHFGNGTRLTVT.

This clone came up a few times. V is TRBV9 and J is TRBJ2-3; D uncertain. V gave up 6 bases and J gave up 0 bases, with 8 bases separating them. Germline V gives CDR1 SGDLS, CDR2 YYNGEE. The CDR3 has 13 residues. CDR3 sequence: CASTPFSTDTQYF. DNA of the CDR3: TGTGCCAGCACGCCCTTTAGCACAGATACGCAGTATTTT.

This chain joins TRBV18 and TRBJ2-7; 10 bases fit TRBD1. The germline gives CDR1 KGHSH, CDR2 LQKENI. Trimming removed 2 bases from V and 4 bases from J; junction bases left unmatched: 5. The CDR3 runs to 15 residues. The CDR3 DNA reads TGTGCCAGCTCACCAACGACAGGGGGCAAATACGAGCAGTACGTC. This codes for CASSPTTGGKYEQYV.

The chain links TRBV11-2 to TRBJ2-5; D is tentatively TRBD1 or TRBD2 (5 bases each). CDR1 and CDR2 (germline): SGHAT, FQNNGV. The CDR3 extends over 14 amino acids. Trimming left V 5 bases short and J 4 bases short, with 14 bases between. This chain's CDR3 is CASSPAPGRETQYF. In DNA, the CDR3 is TGTGCCAGCAGCCCAGCGCCGGGACGAGAGACCCAGTACTTC.

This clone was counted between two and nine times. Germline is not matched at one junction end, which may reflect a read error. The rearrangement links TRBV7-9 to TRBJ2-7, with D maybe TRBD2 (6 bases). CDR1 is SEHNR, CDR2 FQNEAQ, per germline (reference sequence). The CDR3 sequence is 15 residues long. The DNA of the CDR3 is TGTGCCAGCAGCTTAGAGTTAGCGGCACCCACCTACGCGATGTTC. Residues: CASSLELAAPTYAMF. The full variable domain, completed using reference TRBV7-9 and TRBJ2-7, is DTGVSQNPRHKITKRGQNVTFRCDPISEHNRLYWYRQTLGQGPEFLTYFQNEAQLEKSRLLSDRFSAERPKGSFSTLEIQRTEQGDSAMYLCASSLELAAPTYAMFGPGTRLTVT.

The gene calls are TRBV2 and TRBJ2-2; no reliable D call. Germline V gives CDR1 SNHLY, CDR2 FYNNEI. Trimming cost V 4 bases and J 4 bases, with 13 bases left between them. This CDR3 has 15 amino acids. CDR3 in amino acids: CASSGGSSRTGELFF. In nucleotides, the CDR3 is TGTGCCAGCAGTGGGGGATCGTCCCGCACCGGGGAGCTGTTTTTT.

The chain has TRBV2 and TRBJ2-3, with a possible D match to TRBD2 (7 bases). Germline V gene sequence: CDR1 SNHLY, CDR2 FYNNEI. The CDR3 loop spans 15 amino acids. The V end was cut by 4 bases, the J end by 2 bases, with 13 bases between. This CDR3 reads CASSGSGGATDTQYF. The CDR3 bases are TGTGCCAGCAGTGGAAGTGGGGGGGCCACAGATACGCAGTATTTT. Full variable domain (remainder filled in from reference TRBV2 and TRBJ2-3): EPEVTQTPSHQVTQMGQEVILRCVPISNHLYFYWYRQILGQKVEFLVSFYNNEISEKSEIFDDQFSVERPDGSNFTLKIRSTKLEDSAMYFCASSGSGGATDTQYFGPGTRLTVL.

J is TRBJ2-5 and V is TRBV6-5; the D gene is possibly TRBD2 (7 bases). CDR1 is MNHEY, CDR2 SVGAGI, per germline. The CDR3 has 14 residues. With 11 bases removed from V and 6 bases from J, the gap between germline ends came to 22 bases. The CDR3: CACRGGVGRKTQYF. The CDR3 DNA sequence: TGTGCCTGTCGCGGGGGCGTCGGGAGGAAGACCCAGTACTTC.

CDR3 nucleotide sequence: TGCAGCGGTCCCCGGTTCTCTGGGGCCAACGTCCTGACTTTC. Translation: CSGPRFSGANVLTF. This chain links TRBV29-1 with TRBJ2-6, with no clear D. Trimming took off 7 bases at V and 0 bases at J, with 10 bases between the two ends. The CDR3 loop spans 14 amino acids. Germline V lookup: CDR1 SQVTM, CDR2 ANQGSEA. The full variable domain, rest sourced from reference TRBV29-1 and TRBJ2-6, is SAVISQKPSRDICQRGTSLTIQCQVDSQVTMMFWYRQQPGQSLTLIATANQGSEATYESGFVIDKFPISRPNLTFSTLTVSNMSPEDSSIYLCSGPRFSGANVLTFGAGSRLTVL.

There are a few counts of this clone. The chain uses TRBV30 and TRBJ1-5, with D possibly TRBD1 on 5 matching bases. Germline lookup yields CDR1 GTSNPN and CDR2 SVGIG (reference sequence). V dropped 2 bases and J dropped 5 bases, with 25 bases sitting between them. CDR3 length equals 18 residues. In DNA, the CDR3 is TGTGCCTGGAGTATAAGCCGTACGTCGGCCAGGGTCGATCAGCCCCAGCATTTT. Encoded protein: CAWSISRTSARVDQPQHF. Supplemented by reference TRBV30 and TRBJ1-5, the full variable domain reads SQTIHQWPATLVQPVGSPLSLECTVEGTSNPNLYWYRQAAGRGLQLLFYSVGIGQISSEVPQNLSASRPQDRQFILSSKKLLLSDSGFYLCAWSISRTSARVDQPQHFGDGTRLSIL.

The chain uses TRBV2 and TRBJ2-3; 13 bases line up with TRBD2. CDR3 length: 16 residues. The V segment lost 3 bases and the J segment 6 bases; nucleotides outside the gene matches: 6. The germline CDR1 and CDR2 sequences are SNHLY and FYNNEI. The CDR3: CASSERGLAGLDTQYF. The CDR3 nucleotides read TGTGCCAGCAGTGAGAGGGGACTAGCGGGATTGGATACGCAGTATTTT.